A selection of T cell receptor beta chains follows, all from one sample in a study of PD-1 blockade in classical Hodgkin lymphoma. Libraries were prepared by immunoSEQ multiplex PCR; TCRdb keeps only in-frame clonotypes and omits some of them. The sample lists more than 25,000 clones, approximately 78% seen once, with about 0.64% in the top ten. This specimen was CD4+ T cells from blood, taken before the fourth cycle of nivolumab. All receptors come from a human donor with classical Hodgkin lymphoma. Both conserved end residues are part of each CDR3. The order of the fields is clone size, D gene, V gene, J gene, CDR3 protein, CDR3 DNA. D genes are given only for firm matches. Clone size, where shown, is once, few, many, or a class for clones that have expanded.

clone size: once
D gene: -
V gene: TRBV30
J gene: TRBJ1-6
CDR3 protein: CAWNPPKAFYNSPLHF
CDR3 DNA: TGTGCCTGGAACCCCCCAAAGGCCTTTTATAATTCACCCCTCCACTTT

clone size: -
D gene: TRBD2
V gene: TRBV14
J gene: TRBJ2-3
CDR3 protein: CASSQGTGLAGGRKYF
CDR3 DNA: TGTGCCAGCAGCCAAGGGACGGGACTAGCGGGGGGGCGAAAATATTTT

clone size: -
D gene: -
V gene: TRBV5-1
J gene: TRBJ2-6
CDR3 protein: CASSLAPGVGANVLTF
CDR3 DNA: TGCGCCAGCAGCTTGGCCCCAGGGGTCGGGGCCAACGTCCTGACTTTC

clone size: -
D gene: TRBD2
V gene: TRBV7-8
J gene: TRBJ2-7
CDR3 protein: CASSWTSGGPSQYF
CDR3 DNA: TGTGCCAGCAGTTGGACTAGCGGGGGCCCTTCGCAGTACTTC

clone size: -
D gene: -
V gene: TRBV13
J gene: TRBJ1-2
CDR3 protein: CASSSPRPDRNYGYTF
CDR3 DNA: TGTGCCAGCAGCTCCCCCCGACCCGACAGAAACTATGGCTACACCTTC

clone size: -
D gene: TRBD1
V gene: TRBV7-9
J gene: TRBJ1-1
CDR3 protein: CASSWGQGYTEAFF
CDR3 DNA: TGTGCCAGCAGCTGGGGACAGGGGTACACTGAAGCTTTCTTT

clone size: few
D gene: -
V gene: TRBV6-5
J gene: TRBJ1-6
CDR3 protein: CASSSSTGNSPLHF
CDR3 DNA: TGTGCCAGCAGTTCGTCGACGGGAAATTCACCCCTCCACTTT

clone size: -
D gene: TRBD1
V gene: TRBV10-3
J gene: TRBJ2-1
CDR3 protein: CAIRVDRPAYNEQFF
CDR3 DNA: TGTGCCATCAGGGTGGACAGGCCGGCCTACAATGAGCAGTTCTTC

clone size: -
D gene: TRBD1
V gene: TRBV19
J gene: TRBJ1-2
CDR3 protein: CASMVLGTDGYTF
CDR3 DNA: TGTGCCAGTATGGTCTTGGGGACAGATGGCTACACCTTC

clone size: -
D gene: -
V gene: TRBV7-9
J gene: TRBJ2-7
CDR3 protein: CASSFLDEQYF
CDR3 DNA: TGTGCCAGCAGCTTTCTCGACGAGCAGTACTTC

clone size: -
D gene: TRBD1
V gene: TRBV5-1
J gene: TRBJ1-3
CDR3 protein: CASSLQGAGNTIYF
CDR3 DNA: TGCGCCAGCAGCCTCCAGGGGGCTGGAAACACCATATATTTT

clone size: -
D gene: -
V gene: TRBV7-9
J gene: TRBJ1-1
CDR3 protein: CASSPDHWTVNTEAFF
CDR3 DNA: TGTGCCAGCAGCCCGGATCACTGGACAGTGAACACTGAAGCTTTCTTT

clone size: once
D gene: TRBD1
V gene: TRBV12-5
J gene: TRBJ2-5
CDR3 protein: CASGDRGVGAQYF
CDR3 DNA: TGTGCTAGTGGTGACAGGGGTGTAGGGGCCCAGTACTTC

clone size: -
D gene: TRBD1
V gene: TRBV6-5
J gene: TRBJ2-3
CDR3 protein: CASSSSNRGRRDTQYF
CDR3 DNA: TGTGCCAGCAGTTCCTCGAACAGGGGGCGAAGAGATACGCAGTATTTT

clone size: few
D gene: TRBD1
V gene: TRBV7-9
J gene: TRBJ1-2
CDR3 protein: CASSFPGQGYGYTF
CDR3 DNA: TGTGCCAGCAGCTTTCCGGGACAGGGTTATGGCTACACCTTC

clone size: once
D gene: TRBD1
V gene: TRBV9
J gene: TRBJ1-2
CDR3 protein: CASSVVTGGEDGYTF
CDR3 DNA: TGTGCCAGCAGCGTAGTAACAGGGGGCGAGGATGGCTACACCTTC

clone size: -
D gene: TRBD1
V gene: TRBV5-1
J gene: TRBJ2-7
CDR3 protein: CATKSGTGNYEQYF
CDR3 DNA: TGCGCCACCAAATCCGGGACAGGAAACTACGAGCAGTACTTC

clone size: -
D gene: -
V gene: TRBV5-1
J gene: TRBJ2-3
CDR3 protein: CASSLGRATDTQYF
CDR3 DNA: TGCGCCAGCAGCCTGGGAAGGGCGACAGATACGCAGTATTTT

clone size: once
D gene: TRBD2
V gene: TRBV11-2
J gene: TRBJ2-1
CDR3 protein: CASSPTSGGAHGEQFF
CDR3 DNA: TGTGCCAGCAGCCCCACTAGCGGGGGGGCCCACGGTGAGCAGTTCTTC

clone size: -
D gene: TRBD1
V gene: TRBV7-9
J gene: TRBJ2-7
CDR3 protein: CASSSQGAPYEQYF
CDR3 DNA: TGTGCCAGCAGCTCACAGGGGGCGCCATACGAGCAGTACTTC

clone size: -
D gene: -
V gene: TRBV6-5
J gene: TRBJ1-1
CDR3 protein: CASSYFGGLNTEAFF
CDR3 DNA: TGTGCCAGCAGTTACTTCGGGGGCCTGAACACTGAAGCTTTCTTT

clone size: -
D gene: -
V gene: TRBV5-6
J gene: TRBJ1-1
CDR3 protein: CASSLAASKAFF
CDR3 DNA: TGTGCCAGCAGCTTGGCCGCCAGTAAAGCTTTCTTT

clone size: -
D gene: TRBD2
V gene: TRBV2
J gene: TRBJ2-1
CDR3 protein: CASTTGTSGVNEQFF
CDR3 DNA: TGTGCCAGCACCACAGGGACTAGCGGGGTCAATGAGCAGTTCTTC

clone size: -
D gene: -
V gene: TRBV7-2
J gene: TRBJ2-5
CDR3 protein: CASSFSAQETQYF
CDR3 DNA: TGTGCCAGCAGCTTTTCGGCCCAAGAGACCCAGTACTTC

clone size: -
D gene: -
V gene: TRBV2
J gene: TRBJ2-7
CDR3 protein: CASRRAEQYF
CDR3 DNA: TGTGCCAGCAGGCGGGCCGAGCAGTACTTC

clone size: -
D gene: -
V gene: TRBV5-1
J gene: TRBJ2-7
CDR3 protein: CASSLVSGPYEQYF
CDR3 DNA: TGCGCCAGCAGCTTGGTTAGCGGCCCGTACGAGCAGTACTTC

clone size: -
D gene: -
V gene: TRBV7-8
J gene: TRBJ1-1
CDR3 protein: CASSYVYGNTEAFF
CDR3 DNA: TGTGCCAGCAGCTACGTCTACGGGAACACTGAAGCTTTCTTT

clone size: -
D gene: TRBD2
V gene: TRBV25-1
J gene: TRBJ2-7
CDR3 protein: CASSGGAQRGYEQYF
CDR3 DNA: TGTGCCAGCAGTGGCGGGGCACAGCGGGGCTACGAGCAGTACTTC

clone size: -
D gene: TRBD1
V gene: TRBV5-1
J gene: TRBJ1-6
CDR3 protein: CASSLIGLARGLEPLHF
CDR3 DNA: TGCGCCAGCAGCTTAATCGGACTCGCCAGGGGGCTTGAACCCCTCCACTTT

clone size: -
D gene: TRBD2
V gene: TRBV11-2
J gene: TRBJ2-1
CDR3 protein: CASSSKRVSGGLSYNEQFF
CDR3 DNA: TGTGCCAGCAGCTCAAAAAGGGTTAGCGGGGGGCTCTCCTACAATGAGCAGTTCTTC

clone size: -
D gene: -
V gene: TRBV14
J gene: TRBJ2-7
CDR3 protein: CASSLGRGQESEQYF
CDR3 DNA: TGTGCCAGCAGCTTGGGGAGGGGACAGGAGTCCGAGCAGTACTTC

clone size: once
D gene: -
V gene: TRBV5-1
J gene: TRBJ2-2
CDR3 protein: CASTRHAPSTGELFF
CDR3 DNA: TGCGCCAGCACCCGACACGCACCGAGCACCGGGGAGCTGTTTTTT

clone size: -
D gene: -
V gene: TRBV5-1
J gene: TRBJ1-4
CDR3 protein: CASSPGSTNEKLFF
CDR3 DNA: TGCGCCAGCAGCCCGGGCTCAACTAATGAAAAACTGTTTTTT

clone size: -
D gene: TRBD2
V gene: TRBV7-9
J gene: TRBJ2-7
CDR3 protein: CASSLDAGGYEQYF
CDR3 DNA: TGTGCCAGCAGCTTGGACGCGGGGGGCTACGAGCAGTACTTC

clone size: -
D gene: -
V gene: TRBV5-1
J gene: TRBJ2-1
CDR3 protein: CASRPGTPDYEQFF
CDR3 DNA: TGCGCCAGCAGACCCGGGACTCCAGACTATGAGCAGTTCTTC

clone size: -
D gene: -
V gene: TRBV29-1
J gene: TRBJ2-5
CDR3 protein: CSVERTQETQYF
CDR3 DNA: TGCAGCGTTGAAAGGACCCAAGAGACCCAGTACTTC

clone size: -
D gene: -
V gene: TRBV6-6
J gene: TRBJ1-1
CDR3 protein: CASSYGSVNTEAFF
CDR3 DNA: TGTGCCAGCAGTTACGGTTCGGTGAACACTGAAGCTTTCTTT

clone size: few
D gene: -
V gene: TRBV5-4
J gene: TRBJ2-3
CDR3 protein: CASSAPRDTQYF
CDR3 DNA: TGTGCCAGCAGCGCCCCTAGAGACACGCAGTATTTT

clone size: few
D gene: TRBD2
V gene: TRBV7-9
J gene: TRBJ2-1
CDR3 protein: CASSLLAGDYNEQFF
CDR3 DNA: TGTGCCAGCAGCTTACTAGCGGGGGACTACAATGAGCAGTTCTTC

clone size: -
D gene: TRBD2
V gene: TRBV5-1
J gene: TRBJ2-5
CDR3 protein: CASSLAGSGGPSRETQYF
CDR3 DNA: TGCGCCAGCAGCTTGGCCGGGAGCGGGGGGCCCTCAAGAGAGACCCAGTACTTC

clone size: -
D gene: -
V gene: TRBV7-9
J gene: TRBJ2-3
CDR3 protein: CAINTGGTIPQYF
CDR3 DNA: TGTGCCATCAACACAGGTGGGACCATCCCGCAGTATTTT

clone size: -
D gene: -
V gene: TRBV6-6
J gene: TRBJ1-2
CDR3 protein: CARDPCKNYGYTF
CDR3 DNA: TGTGCCAGGGATCCGTGTAAGAACTATGGCTACACCTTC

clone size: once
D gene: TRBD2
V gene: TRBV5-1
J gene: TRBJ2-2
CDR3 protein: CASSLAGLAGNTGELFF
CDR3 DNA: TGCGCCAGCAGCTTGGCCGGACTAGCGGGGAACACCGGGGAGCTGTTTTTT

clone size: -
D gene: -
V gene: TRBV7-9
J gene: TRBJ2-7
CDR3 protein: CASSLRDNVGEQYF
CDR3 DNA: TGTGCCAGCAGCCTCCGGGACAATGTCGGCGAGCAGTACTTC

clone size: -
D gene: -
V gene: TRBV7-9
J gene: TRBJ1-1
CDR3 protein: CASTATSEAFF
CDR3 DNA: TGTGCCAGCACCGCCACGAGTGAAGCTTTCTTT

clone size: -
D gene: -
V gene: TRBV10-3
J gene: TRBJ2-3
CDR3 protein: CAINSLAPTDTQYF
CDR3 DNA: TGTGCCATCAACAGTTTGGCCCCCACAGATACGCAGTATTTT

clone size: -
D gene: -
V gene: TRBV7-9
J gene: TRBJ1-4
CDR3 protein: CASSPDRREKLFF
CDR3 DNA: TGTGCCAGCAGCCCTGACAGACGTGAAAAACTGTTTTTT

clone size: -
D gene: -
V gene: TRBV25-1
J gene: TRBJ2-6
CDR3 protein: CASSDEKGPDSGANVLTF
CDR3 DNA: TGTGCCAGCAGTGATGAGAAGGGGCCGGACTCTGGGGCCAACGTCCTGACTTTC

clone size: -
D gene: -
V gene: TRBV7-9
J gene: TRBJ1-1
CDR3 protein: CASRNTGILTEAFF
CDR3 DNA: TGTGCCAGCAGAAATACGGGGATTTTGACTGAAGCTTTCTTT

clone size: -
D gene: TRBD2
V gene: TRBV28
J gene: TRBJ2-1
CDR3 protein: CASSTSGLAGVGDEQFF
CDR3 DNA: TGTGCCAGCAGTACCTCAGGACTAGCGGGGGTGGGCGATGAGCAGTTCTTC

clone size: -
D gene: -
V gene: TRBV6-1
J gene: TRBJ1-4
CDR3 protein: CASESAGVGGEKLFF
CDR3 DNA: TGTGCCAGCGAATCTGCGGGGGTTGGTGGTGAAAAACTGTTTTTT

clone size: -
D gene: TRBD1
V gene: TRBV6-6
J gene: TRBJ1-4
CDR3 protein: CASRGDSSFNEKLFF
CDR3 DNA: TGTGCCAGCAGGGGGGACAGTAGTTTTAATGAAAAACTGTTTTTT

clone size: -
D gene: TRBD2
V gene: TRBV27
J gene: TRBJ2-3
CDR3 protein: CASSLVAGGRGQYF
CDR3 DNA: TGTGCCAGCAGTTTAGTAGCGGGGGGCAGGGGGCAGTATTTT

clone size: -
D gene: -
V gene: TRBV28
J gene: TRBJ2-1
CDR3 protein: CASSIPGDSPNDEQFF
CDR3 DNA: TGTGCCAGCTCGATACCCGGGGATAGCCCCAATGATGAGCAGTTCTTC

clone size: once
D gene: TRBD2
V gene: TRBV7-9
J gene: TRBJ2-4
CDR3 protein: CASSLGGGDIQYF
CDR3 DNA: TGTGCCAGCAGCTTAGGGGGAGGGGACATTCAGTACTTC